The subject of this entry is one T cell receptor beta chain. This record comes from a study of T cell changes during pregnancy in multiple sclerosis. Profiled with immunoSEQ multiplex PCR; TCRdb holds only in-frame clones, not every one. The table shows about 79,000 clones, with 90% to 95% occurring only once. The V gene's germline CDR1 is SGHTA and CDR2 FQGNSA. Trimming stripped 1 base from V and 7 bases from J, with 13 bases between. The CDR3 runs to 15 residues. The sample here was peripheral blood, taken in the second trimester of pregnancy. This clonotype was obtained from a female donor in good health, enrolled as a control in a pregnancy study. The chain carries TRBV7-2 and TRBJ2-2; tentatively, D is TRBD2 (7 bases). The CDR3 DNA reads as TGTGCCAGCAGCTTAGTAGGGGGGGTAGGCGGGGAGCTGTTTTTT. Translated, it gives CASSLVGGVGGELFF.